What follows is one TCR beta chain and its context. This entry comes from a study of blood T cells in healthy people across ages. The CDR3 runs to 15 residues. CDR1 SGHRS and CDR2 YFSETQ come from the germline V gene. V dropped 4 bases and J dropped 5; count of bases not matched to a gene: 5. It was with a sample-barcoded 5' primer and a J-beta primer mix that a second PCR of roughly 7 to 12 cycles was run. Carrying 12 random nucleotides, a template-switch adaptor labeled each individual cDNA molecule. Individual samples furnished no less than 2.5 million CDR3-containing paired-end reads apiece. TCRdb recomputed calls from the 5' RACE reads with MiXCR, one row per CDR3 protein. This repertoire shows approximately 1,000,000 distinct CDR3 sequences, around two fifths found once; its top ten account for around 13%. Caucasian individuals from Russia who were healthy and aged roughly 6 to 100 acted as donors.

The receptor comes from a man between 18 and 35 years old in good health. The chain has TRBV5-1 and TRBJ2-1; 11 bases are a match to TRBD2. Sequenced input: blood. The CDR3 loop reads CASSPGLAVNNEQFF. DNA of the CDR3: TGCGCCAGCAGCCCGGGACTAGCGGTGAACAATGAGCAGTTCTTC.